A single sample gave rise to the 17 T cell receptor beta chains below, sequenced in a study of early T cells in non-severe SARS-CoV-2 infection. One entry per CDR3 protein, called by TCRdb with MiXCR from the 5' RACE reads. The table lists more than 65,000 distinct CDR3 sequences, approximately 12% of them singletons, with 0.95% to 1.5% in the top ten. Sequencing was carried out using whole blood. The receptors come from an adult who was a healthcare worker with PCR-confirmed SARS-CoV-2 infection or an uninfected control (not recorded which).

The V call is TRBV3-1, the J call TRBJ2-1; D gene ambiguous. Germline CDR1 is LGHDT and CDR2 is YNNKEL (reference sequence). CDR3 size: 16 residues. V was trimmed by 1 base and J by 6 bases, leaving 16 bases between them. As DNA, the CDR3 is TGTGCCAGCAGCCAAGGTCGGCGGCAGCTAGGCAATGAGCAGTTCTTC. This gives the protein CASSQGRRQLGNEQFF.

Remarks on this clonotype: A much bigger clone sits one base away, suggesting this may be a read error. Given the absence of the conserved phenylalanine or tryptophan at the CDR3 end, a read error is likely. The V gene is TRBV27, the J gene TRBJ1-2, with 9 bases identical to TRBD1. V was clipped by 4 bases and J by 7 bases; unmatched bases: 4. Germline V gene sequence: CDR1 MNHEY, CDR2 SMNVEV (reference sequence). The CDR3 contains 13 residues. The CDR3 spells CASSYGQGIGYTS. CDR3 nucleotides: TGTGCCAGCAGTTACGGACAGGGGATTGGCTACACCTCC.

Ten or more counts support this clonotype. The chain has TRBV5-6 and TRBJ1-1, with 7 bases fitting TRBD1. The CDR3 spans 14 residues. Germline CDR1 reads SGHDT; CDR2 reads YYEEEE. V lost 4 bases, J lost 3 bases, and 6 bases stayed unmatched. The CDR3 spells CASSPTGKDTEAFF. DNA of the CDR3: TGTGCCAGCAGCCCGACAGGGAAGGACACTGAAGCTTTCTTT.

This chain uses TRBV20-1 with TRBJ2-1; unclear D gene. With 1 base removed from V and 6 bases from J, the gap between germline ends came to 10 bases. This CDR3 spans 13 amino acids. Germline values: CDR1 DFQATT, CDR2 SNEGSKA (reference sequence). CDR3 residues: CSARGIRSNEQFF. CDR3 bases: TGCAGTGCTAGAGGGATCAGGAGCAATGAGCAGTTCTTC.

In this sample, this clonotype turned up once. The gene calls are TRBV4-2 and TRBJ2-1, with D possibly TRBD1 on 5 matching bases. V was trimmed by 0 bases and J by 5 bases, leaving 17 bases between them. Germline V gene data show CDR1 as LGHNA and CDR2 as YNFKEQ. This CDR3 has 17 residues. This CDR3 reads CASSQEAPRAGNNEQFF. The DNA for the CDR3 is TGTGCCAGCAGCCAAGAAGCCCCCAGGGCAGGCAACAATGAGCAGTTCTTC.

At least ten counts were recorded for this clonotype. The chain is built from TRBV7-9 and TRBJ1-4; 8 bases agree with TRBD1. V shed 5 bases and J 5 bases; nucleotides not matched to a gene: 4. CDR3 length: 14 residues. From germline, CDR1 is SEHNR and CDR2 FQNEAQ (reference sequence). Written as DNA, the CDR3 is TGTGCCAGCAGCAGGACAGGGACAAATGAAAAACTGTTTTTT. Translated: CASSRTGTNEKLFF. The complete variable domain, with remaining parts taken from reference TRBV7-9 and TRBJ1-4, reads DTGVSQNPRHKITKRGQNVTFRCDPISEHNRLYWYRQTLGQGPEFLTYFQNEAQLEKSRLLSDRFSAERPKGSFSTLEIQRTEQGDSAMYLCASSRTGTNEKLFFGSGTQLSVL.

This clonotype was seen only a few times. The rearrangement links TRBV28 to TRBJ2-3, with D possibly TRBD2 on 7 matching bases. Germline V gives CDR1 MDHEN, CDR2 SYDVKM. This CDR3 has 15 residues. Trimming took off 6 bases at V and 4 bases at J, with 17 bases between the two ends. The CDR3 sequence is CASSFRGGRSDTQYF. The CDR3 nucleotides are TGTGCCAGCAGCTTCCGCGGGGGCCGGTCAGATACGCAGTATTTT.

This clonotype was detected many times. The chain is built from TRBV7-9 and TRBJ2-1, with TRBD2 identical over 8 bases. The V segment lost 5 bases and the J segment 1 base; nucleotides outside the gene matches: 4. There are 15 residues in the CDR3. CDR1 is SEHNR and CDR2 is FQNEAQ in the germline V gene (reference sequence). Here the CDR3 DNA reads TGTGCCAGCAGCCGAAGCGGGGGATCCTACAATGAGCAGTTCTTC. Protein product: CASSRSGGSYNEQFF.

This clonotype was counted at least ten times. J is TRBJ2-7 and V is TRBV12-3 or TRBV12-4; D may match TRBD1 or TRBD2 (6 bases each). The CDR3 has 15 residues. The V end was cut by 5 bases, the J end by 3 bases, with 17 bases between. The CDR3 sequence is CASSKILGGLYEQYF. The CDR3 coding sequence is TGTGCCAGCAGTAAGATTTTAGGGGGGCTCTACGAGCAGTACTTC.

This clonotype was counted at least ten times. This chain joins TRBV7-2 and TRBJ2-6; unclear D gene. There are 13 residues in the CDR3. CDR1 is SGHTA, CDR2 FQGNSA, per germline. Trimming left V 5 bases short and J 4 bases short, with 6 bases between. The CDR3, as DNA: TGTGCCAGCAGCAAGACCGGGGCCAACGTCCTGACTTTC. Translating it yields CASSKTGANVLTF.

This chain joins TRBV10-3 and TRBJ2-7; D is possibly TRBD1 or TRBD2 (5 bases each). The V gene lost 9 bases and the J gene lost 6 bases, with 18 bases spanning the gap. Germline assignment: CDR1 ENHRY and CDR2 SYGVKD. The CDR3 runs 13 residues. CDR3 DNA: TGTGCCATAAAACAGGACCCGAGGGGCGAGCAGTACTTC. Its translation: CAIKQDPRGEQYF.

This clonotype has ten or more counts. The chain couples TRBV7-6 to TRBJ2-5; no definite D call. V dropped 5 bases and J dropped 2 bases, with 15 bases sitting between them. This CDR3 region has 15 residues. Germline CDR1 and CDR2: SGHVS and FNYEAQ. The CDR3 DNA follows: TGTGCCAGCAGCGGCGGAGTGGGGATACAAGAGACCCAGTACTTC. Its translation is CASSGGVGIQETQYF.

This clonotype was picked up many times. The chain carries TRBV7-2 and TRBJ2-1; 12 bases agree with TRBD2. The CDR3 sequence is 17 residues long. The germline CDR1 and CDR2 sequences are SGHTA and FQGNSA. The V segment lost 3 bases and the J segment 7 bases; nucleotides outside the gene matches: 10. The CDR3 here is CASSLGWLAGGRNEQFF. The CDR3 region has the DNA TGTGCCAGCAGCTTGGGTTGGCTAGCGGGGGGGAGGAATGAGCAGTTCTTC.

At least ten counts were recorded for this clonotype. V gene TRBV6-6 combines with J gene TRBJ1-4; D is unclear. V lost 6 bases to trimming and J lost 0 bases, with 11 bases between them. The CDR3 runs 15 residues. Germline CDR1 and CDR2: MNHNY and SVGAGI (reference sequence). The DNA of the CDR3 is TGTGCCAGCAGGGGCCTCAGAGCAACTAATGAAAAACTGTTTTTT. This codes for CASRGLRATNEKLFF.

In this sample, this clonotype turned up many times. V gene TRBV12-3 or TRBV12-4 combines with J gene TRBJ2-7; 8 bases agree with TRBD2. This CDR3 comprises 14 residues. Losses at the gene ends were 5 bases for V and 3 bases for J; bases not matched to a gene: 6. The DNA for the CDR3 is TGTGCCAGCAGTCCTCGGGGGGGGAACTACGAGCAGTACTTC. This translates into CASSPRGGNYEQYF.

This clonotype was counted many times. The chain combines TRBV28 with TRBJ2-5; possible D gene TRBD1, 6 bases. From germline, CDR1 is MDHEN and CDR2 SYDVKM. The CDR3 covers 16 residues. The V end lost 4 bases, the J end lost 4 bases, and 19 bases lay between the germline ends. CDR3 in amino acids: CASSSNRFQGSETQYF. CDR3 bases: TGTGCCAGCAGTTCTAATAGGTTCCAGGGGTCAGAGACCCAGTACTTC. Full variable domain (rest looked up from reference TRBV28 and TRBJ2-5): DVKVTQSSRYLVKRTGEKVFLECVQDMDHENMFWYRQDPGLGLRLIYFSYDVKMKEKGDIPEGYSVSREKKERFSLILESASTNQTSMYLCASSSNRFQGSETQYFGPGTRLLVL.

Many counts were recorded for this clonotype. This rearrangement joins TRBV19 to TRBJ1-6, with TRBD1 matching 10 bases. The germline V gene encodes CDR1 LNHDA and CDR2 SQIVND (reference sequence). V gave up 6 bases and J gave up 1 base; unmatched junction bases: 6. The CDR3 sequence is 17 residues long. The DNA for the CDR3 is TGTGCCAGTAGACCGACAGGGGGCCTGTCCTATAATTCACCCCTCCACTTT. It codes for CASRPTGGLSYNSPLHF.